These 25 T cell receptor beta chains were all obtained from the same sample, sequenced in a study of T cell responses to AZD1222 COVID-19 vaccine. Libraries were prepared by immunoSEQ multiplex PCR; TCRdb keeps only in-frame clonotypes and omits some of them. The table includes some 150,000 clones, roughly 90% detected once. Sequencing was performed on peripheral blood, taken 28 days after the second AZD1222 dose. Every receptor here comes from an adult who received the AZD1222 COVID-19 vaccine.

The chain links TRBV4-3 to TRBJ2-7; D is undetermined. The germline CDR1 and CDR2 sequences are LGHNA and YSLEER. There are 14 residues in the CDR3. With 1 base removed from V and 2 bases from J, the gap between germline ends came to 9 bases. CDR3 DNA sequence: TGCGCCAGCAGCCAAGGCAGGCTTACCTACGAGCAGTACTTC. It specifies CASSQGRLTYEQYF.

CDR3 region: CASSQTDEKLFF. For the CDR3, the DNA is TGTGCCAGCAGTCAAACGGACGAGAAACTGTTTTTT. The V call is TRBV6-6, the J call TRBJ1-4; no definite D call. The CDR3 length is 12 residues. V lost 5 bases to trimming and J lost 11 bases, with 12 bases between them. Germline V lookup: CDR1 MNHNY, CDR2 SVGAGI (reference sequence).

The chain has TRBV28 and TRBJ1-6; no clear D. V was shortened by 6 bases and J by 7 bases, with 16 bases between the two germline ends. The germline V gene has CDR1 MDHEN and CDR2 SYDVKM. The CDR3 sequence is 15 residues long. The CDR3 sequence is CASSPAGLQNSPLHF. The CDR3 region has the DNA TGTGCCAGCAGCCCGGCGGGGTTACAAAATTCACCCCTCCACTTT.

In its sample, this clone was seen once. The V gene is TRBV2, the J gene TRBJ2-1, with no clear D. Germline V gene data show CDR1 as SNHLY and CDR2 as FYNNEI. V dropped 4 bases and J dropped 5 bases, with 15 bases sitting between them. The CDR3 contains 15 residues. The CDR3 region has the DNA TGTGCCAGCAGTGGAGGACCTCCACAGAACAATGAGCAGTTCTTC. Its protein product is CASSGGPPQNNEQFF.

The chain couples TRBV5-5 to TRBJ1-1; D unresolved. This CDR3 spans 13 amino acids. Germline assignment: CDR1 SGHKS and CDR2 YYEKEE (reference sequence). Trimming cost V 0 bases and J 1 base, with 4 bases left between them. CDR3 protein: CASSLGPNTEAFF. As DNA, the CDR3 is TGTGCCAGCAGCTTGGGGCCGAACACTGAAGCTTTCTTT. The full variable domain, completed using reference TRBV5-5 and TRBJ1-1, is DAGVTQSPTHLIKTRGQQVTLRCSPISGHKSVSWYQQVLGQGPQFIFQYYEKEERGRGNFPDRFSARQFPNYSSELNVNALLLGDSALYLCASSLGPNTEAFFGQGTRLTVV.

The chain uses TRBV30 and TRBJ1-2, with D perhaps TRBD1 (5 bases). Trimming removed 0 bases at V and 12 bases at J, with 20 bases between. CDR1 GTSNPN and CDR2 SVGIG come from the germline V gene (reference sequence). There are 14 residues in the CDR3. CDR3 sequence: CAWSVSPVNGGNTF. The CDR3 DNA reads TGTGCCTGGAGTGTAAGCCCTGTAAACGGGGGTAACACCTTC.

The CDR3, as DNA: TGTGCCAGCAGTTCTATACAGGGCCAAGGAATCTATGGCTACACCTTC. It encodes CASSSIQGQGIYGYTF. This sequence joins TRBV27 and TRBJ1-2; TRBD1 might be the D (6 bases). The CDR3 covers 16 residues. Trimming removed 4 bases from V and 4 bases from J, with 19 bases in between. Germline V gene lookup returns CDR1 MNHEY and CDR2 SMNVEV (reference sequence).

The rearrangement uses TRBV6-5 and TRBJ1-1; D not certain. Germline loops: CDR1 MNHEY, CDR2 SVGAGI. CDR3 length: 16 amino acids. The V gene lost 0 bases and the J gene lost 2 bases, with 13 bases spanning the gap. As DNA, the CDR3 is TGTGCCAGCAGTTACTCGAAACCAGGATCAAACACTGAAGCTTTCTTT. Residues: CASSYSKPGSNTEAFF.

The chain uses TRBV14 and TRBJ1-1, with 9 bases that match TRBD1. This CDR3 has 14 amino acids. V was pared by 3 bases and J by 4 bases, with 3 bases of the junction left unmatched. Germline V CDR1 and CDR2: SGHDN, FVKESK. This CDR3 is CASSHGTGSTEAFF. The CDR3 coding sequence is TGTGCCAGCAGCCACGGGACAGGGAGCACTGAAGCTTTCTTT.

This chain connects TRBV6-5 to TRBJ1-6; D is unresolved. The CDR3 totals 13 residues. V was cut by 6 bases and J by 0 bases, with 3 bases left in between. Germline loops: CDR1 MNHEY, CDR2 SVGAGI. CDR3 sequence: CASSSSYNSPLHF. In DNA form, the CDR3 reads TGTGCCAGCAGCAGCTCCTATAATTCACCCCTCCACTTT.

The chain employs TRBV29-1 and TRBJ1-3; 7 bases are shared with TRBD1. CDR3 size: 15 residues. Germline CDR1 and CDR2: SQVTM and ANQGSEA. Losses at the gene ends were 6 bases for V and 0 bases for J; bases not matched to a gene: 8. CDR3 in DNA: TGCAGCGTCGATGACAGGGCCTACTCTGGAAACACCATATATTTT. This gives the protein CSVDDRAYSGNTIYF.

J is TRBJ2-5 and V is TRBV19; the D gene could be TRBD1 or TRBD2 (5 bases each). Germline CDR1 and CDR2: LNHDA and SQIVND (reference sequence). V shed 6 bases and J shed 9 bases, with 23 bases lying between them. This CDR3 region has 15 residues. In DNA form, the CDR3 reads TGTGCCAGTAGGCCCTTGGATCCGCGAGGGGCGGCCCAGTACTTC. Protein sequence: CASRPLDPRGAAQYF.

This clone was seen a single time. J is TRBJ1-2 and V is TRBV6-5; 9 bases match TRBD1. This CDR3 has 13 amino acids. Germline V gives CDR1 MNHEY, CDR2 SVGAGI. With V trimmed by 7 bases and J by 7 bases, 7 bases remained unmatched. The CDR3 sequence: CASTLTGGSGYTF. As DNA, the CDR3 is TGTGCCAGCACCTTAACAGGGGGCAGTGGCTACACCTTC.

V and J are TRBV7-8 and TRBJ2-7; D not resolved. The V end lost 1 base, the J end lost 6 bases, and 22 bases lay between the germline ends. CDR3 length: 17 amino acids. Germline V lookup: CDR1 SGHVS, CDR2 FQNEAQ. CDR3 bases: TGTGCCAGCAGCTTAGATATTATCGCTTCCCTGGAAGGCGAGCAGTACTTC. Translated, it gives CASSLDIIASLEGEQYF.

In DNA, the CDR3 is TGTGCCAGCTCACCCCTCCCAGGAAGGGTTAATTCACCCCTCCACTTT. This sequence encodes CASSPLPGRVNSPLHF. The V call is TRBV18, the J call TRBJ1-6; D unresolved. In germline, CDR1 is KGHSH, CDR2 LQKENI. The CDR3 has 16 residues. V was cut by 3 bases and J by 6 bases, with 15 bases left in between.

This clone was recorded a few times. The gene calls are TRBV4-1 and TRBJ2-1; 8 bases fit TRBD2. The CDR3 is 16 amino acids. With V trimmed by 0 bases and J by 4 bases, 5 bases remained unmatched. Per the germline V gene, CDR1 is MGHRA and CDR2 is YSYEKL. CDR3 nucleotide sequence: TGCGCCAGCAGCCAAGATGAGAGCGGGGGTTACAATGAGCAGTTCTTC. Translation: CASSQDESGGYNEQFF.

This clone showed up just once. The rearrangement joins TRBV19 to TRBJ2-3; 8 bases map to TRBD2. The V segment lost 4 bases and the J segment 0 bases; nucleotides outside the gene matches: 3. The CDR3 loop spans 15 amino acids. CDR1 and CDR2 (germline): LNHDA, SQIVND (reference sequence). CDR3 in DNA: TGTGCCAGTAGTACTCGGGGGGGTAGCACAGATACGCAGTATTTT. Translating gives CASSTRGGSTDTQYF.

The CDR3 sequence: CASSFSGEQFF. As DNA, the CDR3 is TGTGCCAGCAGTTTTTCGGGTGAGCAGTTCTTC. V is TRBV12-3 or TRBV12-4 and J is TRBJ2-1; D gene uncertain. There are 11 residues in the CDR3. Trimming shortened V by 3 bases and J by 9 bases, and 6 bases separated the two germline ends.

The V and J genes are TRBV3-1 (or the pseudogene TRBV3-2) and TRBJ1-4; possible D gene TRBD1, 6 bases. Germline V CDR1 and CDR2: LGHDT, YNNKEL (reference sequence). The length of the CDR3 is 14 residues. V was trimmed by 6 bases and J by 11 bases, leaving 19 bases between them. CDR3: CASRIRGGEGKLFF. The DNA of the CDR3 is TGTGCCAGCAGAATTAGAGGGGGAGAAGGGAAACTGTTTTTT.

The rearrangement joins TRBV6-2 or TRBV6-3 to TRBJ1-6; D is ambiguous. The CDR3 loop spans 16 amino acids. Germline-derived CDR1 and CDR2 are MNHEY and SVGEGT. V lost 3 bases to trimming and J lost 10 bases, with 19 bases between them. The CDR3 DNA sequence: TGTGCCAGCAGTTATCACGGCTCCCCAGTAGAATCACCCCTCCACTTT. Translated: CASSYHGSPVESPLHF.

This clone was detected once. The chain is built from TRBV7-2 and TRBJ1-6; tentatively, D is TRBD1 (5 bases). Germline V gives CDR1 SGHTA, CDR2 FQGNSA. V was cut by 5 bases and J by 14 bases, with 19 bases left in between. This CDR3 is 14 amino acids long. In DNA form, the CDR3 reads TGTGCCAGCAGCATGGGGGAAGCCGGGTTATCCCTCCACTTT. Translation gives CASSMGEAGLSLHF.

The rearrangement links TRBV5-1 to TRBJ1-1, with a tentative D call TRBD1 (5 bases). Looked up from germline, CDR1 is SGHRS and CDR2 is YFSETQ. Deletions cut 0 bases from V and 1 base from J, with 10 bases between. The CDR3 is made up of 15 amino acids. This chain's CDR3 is CASSLGGKANTEAFF. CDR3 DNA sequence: TGCGCCAGCAGCTTGGGGGGGAAAGCGAACACTGAAGCTTTCTTT. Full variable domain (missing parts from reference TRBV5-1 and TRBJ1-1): KAGVTQTPRYLIKTRGQQVTLSCSPISGHRSVSWYQQTPGQGLQFLFEYFSETQRNKGNFPGRFSGRQFSNSRSEMNVSTLELGDSALYLCASSLGGKANTEAFFGQGTRLTVV.

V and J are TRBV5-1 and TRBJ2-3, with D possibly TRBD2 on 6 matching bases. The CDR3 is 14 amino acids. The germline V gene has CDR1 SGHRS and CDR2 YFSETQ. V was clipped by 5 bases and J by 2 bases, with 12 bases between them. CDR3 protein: CASRPGTDTDTQYF. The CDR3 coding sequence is TGCGCCAGCAGACCCGGGACTGACACAGATACGCAGTATTTT.

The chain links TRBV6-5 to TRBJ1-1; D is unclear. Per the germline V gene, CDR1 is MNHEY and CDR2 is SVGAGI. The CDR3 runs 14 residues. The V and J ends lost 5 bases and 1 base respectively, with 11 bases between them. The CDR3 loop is CASSLDETNTEAFF. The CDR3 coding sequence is TGTGCCAGCAGTCTCGACGAAACGAACACTGAAGCTTTCTTT.

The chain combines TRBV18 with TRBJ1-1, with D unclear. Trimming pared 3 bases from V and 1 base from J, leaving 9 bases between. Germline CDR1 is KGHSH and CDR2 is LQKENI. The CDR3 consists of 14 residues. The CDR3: CASSPTQTNTEAFF. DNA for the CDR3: TGTGCCAGCTCACCTACACAGACGAACACTGAAGCTTTCTTT.